This T cell receptor (beta chain) was retrieved from a study of T cell responses to AZD1222 COVID-19 vaccine listed by TCRdb under 2021. Turning to the overall study: Because spike-specific TCR depth and breadth did not differ between the two schedules, AZD1222 recipients who got a second dose at roughly 4 weeks were pooled with those who got a second dose at roughly 12 weeks. TCR sequencing covered about 230 trial participants: 207 given two doses of AZD1222 and about 26 given two doses of MenACWY control vaccine. Enrollment into the trials was organized by age into subgroups of 18-55, 56-69 and 70-plus years, and those subgroups contained roughly 140, 27 and 60 TCR-sequenced participants, respectively.

On this clone itself: What this receptor recognizes is not known. Nothing much larger sits one base from this clone, and base qualities are not available.

The sample's time point, from its label and the paper: baseline before first vaccination. Vaccinee samples were obtained from the UK trials COV001 and COV002, which included a single-blind randomized controlled phase 2/3 trial of AZD1222 (ChAdOx1 nCoV-19) in healthy adults. For TCRbeta chain sequencing, PBMC samples were collected from trial participants at day 0 and at day 28 after the second dose. The CDR3 regions of human TCRbeta chains were analyzed by immunosequencing. Per the original workflow: TCRs in the repertoires were compared against a reference library of SARS-CoV-2-specific TCRs that had been generated with the MIRA antigen-specificity platform. Breadth was defined as the fraction of unique TCRs that were SARS-CoV-2-associated. Depth was defined as the fraction of total T cells that were SARS-CoV-2-associated. Each spike-specific TCR was assigned to its reactive spike region and to a CD4 or CD8 class using the MIRA data. Log10-transformed breadth and depth values were compared by one-way ANOVA with Sidak's multiple comparisons tests. Entries here come from immuneACCESS through TCRdb and include only in-frame sequences with V and J called. Some clones fail to appear in such tables; in the studies checked, an unresolved V gene covers under half of the shortfall, and the cause of the remainder is unknown. The V and J calls and clone size come from that table; D and trimming were worked out from the DNA. Within this sample are about 130,000 clones, with 85% to 95% of them counted one time only. Clones ranked in the top ten supply 6.6% of the sample.

The paper as a whole reports these results and caveats: A significant rise in spike-specific TCR breadth and depth was observed after two AZD1222 doses relative to day 0 and relative to MenACWY recipients. Participants were mostly white British, with more females than males. The authors suggested clonal diversity may have been underestimated. The 56-69-year group was small, and its depth increase did not reach significance, likely because of low power. Conclusions about previously exposed vaccinees were limited because only a handful of AZD1222 recipients were SARS-CoV-2 seropositive at baseline. Epitopes outside the regions mutated in the B.1.351 and B.1.1.7 variants were reportedly recognized by nearly half of the unique spike-specific TCRs. Because no day 14 peak-response samples were available, the repertoires could be characterized only after the peak T cell response. CD4 TCRs associated with the vaccine covered the entire spike protein, and the dominant responses were in regions 160-218 and 743-854.

This TCR was sampled from an adult in good health. This specimen consisted of peripheral blood, obtained on day 0 of AZD1222 vaccination.

The CDR3 protein is CASTERQGRYSNQPQHF. The base sequence is TGTGCCAGCACAGAGAGGCAGGGCCGATATAGCAATCAGCCCCAGCATTTT. The chain is made from TRBV2 and TRBJ1-5; tentative D gene TRBD1, with 5 bases matching. The CDR3 contains 17 residues, cysteine and phenylalanine counted. Of all the DNA, just the CDR3 is kept, 51 bases in frame from base 1. V drops 7 bases and J drops 0 bases, leaving 19 bases in between. Taken from the germline V gene, the CDR1 and CDR2 loops are SNHLY and FYNNEI.